This T cell receptor (beta chain) was captured in a study of Ad26.COV2.S vaccination and SARS-CoV-2 variants. CDR1 and CDR2 from the germline V gene are SQVTM and ANQGSEA. CDR3 length: 13 amino acids. J was trimmed by 10 bases and V by 3 bases; bases with no gene match: 9. The method was immunoSEQ multiplex PCR; TCRdb's version includes in-frame clones alone and lacks a portion of them. Of nearly 95,000 clones listed, under 90% are singletons. This clone appeared once. The specimen comprised peripheral blood, sampled after recovery from COVID-19. This rearrangement joins TRBV29-1 to TRBJ1-1, with 9 bases lining up with TRBD1. The sequence was collected from a human donor who had recovered from COVID-19. The CDR3 DNA follows: TGCAGCGTTGACCCACAGGGGGCGTGGATAGCTTTCTTT. Amino acids: CSVDPQGAWIAFF.